A single T cell receptor (beta chain) is shown here with its context. The V gene lost 2 bases and the J gene lost 2 bases, with 10 bases spanning the gap. The CDR3 runs 14 residues. Germline V gives CDR1 SGHTA, CDR2 FQGNSA. How the authors handled the data: Scientists estimated how many nucleated cells there were by amplifying reference gene primers. The protocol was immunoSEQ multiplex PCR, while the TCRdb copy is restricted to in-frame clones and leaves out a portion. The V and J calls and the clone size are those of that table, but D and trimming were determined from the DNA. The sample shows fewer than 300,000 clones, approximately 87% of them seen only once. This record belongs to a study of blood T cell repertoires in COVID-19. Study summary: The study drew acute and convalescent COVID-19 samples from the United States, Italy and Spain. The analysed material was cDNA or gDNA that came from T cells, B-cell-depleted T cells, or PBMCs.

Sequenced: peripheral blood. The sequence derives from a woman aged 50 to 60 with acute or convalescent COVID-19. The chain uses TRBV7-2 and TRBJ2-7, with a tentative D call TRBD2 (6 bases). CDR3 nucleotide sequence: TGTGCCAGCAGCTTAAGCGCGGGAACCTACGAGCAGTACTTC. Encoded protein: CASSLSAGTYEQYF.